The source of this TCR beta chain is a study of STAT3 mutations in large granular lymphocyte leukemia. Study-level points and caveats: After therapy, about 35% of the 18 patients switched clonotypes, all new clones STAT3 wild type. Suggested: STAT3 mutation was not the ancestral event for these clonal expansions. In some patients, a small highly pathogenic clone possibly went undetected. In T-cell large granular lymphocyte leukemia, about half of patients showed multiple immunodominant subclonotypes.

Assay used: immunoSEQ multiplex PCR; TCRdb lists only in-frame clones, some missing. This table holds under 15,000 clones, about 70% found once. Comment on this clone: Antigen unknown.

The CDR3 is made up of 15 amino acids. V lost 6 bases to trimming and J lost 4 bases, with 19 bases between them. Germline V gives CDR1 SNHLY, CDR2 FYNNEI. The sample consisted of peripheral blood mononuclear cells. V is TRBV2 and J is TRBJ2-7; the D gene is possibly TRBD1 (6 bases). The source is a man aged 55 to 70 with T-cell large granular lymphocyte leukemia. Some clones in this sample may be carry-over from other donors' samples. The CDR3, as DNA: TGTGCCAGCAGGGGGATTGGGGGCGCAGGATACGAGCAGTACTTC. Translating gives CASRGIGGAGYEQYF.